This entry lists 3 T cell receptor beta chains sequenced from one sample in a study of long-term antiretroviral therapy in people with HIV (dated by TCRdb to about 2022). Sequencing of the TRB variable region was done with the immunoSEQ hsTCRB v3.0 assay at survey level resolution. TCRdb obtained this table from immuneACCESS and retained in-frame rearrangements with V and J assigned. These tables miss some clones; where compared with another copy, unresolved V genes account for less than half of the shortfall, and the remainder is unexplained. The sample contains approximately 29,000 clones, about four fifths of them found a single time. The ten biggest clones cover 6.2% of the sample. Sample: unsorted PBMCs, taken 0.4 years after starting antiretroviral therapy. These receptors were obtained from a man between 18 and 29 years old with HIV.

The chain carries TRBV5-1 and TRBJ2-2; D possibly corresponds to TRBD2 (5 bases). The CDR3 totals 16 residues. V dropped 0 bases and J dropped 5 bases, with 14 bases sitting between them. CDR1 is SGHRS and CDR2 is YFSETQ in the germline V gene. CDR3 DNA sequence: TGCGCCAGCAGCTTGGGTGAGGGTATCCAGACCGGGGAGCTGTTTTTT. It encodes CASSLGEGIQTGELFF.

Written as DNA, the CDR3 is TGTGCCAGCAGTTACTCAGGACAGGGAGGTGAAAAACTGTTTTTT. Translating it yields CASSYSGQGGEKLFF. The chain carries TRBV6-5 and TRBJ1-4, with 8 bases matching TRBD1. CDR1 is MNHEY and CDR2 is SVGAGI in the germline V gene. V was clipped by 0 bases and J by 7 bases; unmatched bases: 4. The CDR3 runs 15 residues.

The CDR3, as DNA: TGCGCCAGCAGCTTGGGTGGCAGGGTAATGAACACTGAAGCTTTCTTT. The encoded protein is CASSLGGRVMNTEAFF. The chain couples TRBV5-1 to TRBJ1-1; perhaps TRBD1 as D (5 bases). Trimming stripped 0 bases from V and 0 bases from J, with 12 bases between. This CDR3 region has 16 residues. Germline V lookup: CDR1 SGHRS, CDR2 YFSETQ. The variable domain in full, with the rest retrieved from reference TRBV5-1 and TRBJ1-1, is KAGVTQTPRYLIKTRGQQVTLSCSPISGHRSVSWYQQTPGQGLQFLFEYFSETQRNKGNFPGRFSGRQFSNSRSEMNVSTLELGDSALYLCASSLGGRVMNTEAFFGQGTRLTVV.